What follows are 12 T cell receptor beta chains derived from one specimen sequenced in a study of OX40 agonist ivuxolimab in advanced cancers. Measured with immunoSEQ multiplex PCR; TCRdb has only the in-frame clones, and not every one. The sample has some 80,000 clones, around nine tenths seen once. The sequences come from CD4+ or CD8+ T cells sorted from blood, collected in a trial of the OX40 agonist ivuxolimab. These receptor sequences come from an adult with an advanced solid tumor such as melanoma, head and neck, liver or kidney cancer.

This clone has just one count. The gene calls are TRBV9 and TRBJ2-7; no reliable D call. Looked up from germline, CDR1 is SGDLS and CDR2 is YYNGEE. The CDR3 contains 14 residues. V was cut by 0 bases and J by 6 bases, with 13 bases left in between. The CDR3, as DNA: TGTGCCAGCAGCGTAGATCCTAGAACGGGCGAGCAGTACTTC. Its protein is CASSVDPRTGEQYF.

J is TRBJ2-3 and V is TRBV7-8; TRBD2 aligns across 12 bases. V shed 8 bases, J shed 3 bases, and the junction held 0 bases outside the gene matches. Germline CDR1 reads SGHVS; CDR2 reads FQNEAQ. The CDR3 totals 13 residues. In DNA, the CDR3 is TGTGCCAGCGGACTAGCGGGGACAGATACGCAGTATTTT. This sequence encodes CASGLAGTDTQYF.

This sequence joins TRBV19 and TRBJ1-1, with D possibly matching TRBD1 (5 bases). The CDR3 has 15 amino acids. The germline V gene has CDR1 LNHDA and CDR2 SQIVND (reference sequence). The V and J ends lost 5 bases and 0 bases respectively, with 13 bases between them. CDR3 bases: TGTGCCAGTAGTGTGGGACCTCGGGTGAACACTGAAGCTTTCTTT. As protein: CASSVGPRVNTEAFF.

CDR3 in amino acids: CASSLQGSSGANVLTF. The DNA of the CDR3 is TGTGCCAGCAGCTTACAGGGGAGCTCTGGGGCCAACGTCCTGACTTTC. The V call is TRBV5-6, the J call TRBJ2-6; 7 bases align to TRBD1. With 2 bases clipped from V and 0 bases from J, the junction kept 2 bases outside the gene matches. This CDR3 contains 16 residues. Looked up from germline, CDR1 is SGHDT and CDR2 is YYEEEE.

The CDR3 DNA follows: TGTGCCAGCAGTGCTAGTTTCGGTAGCATTCAGTACTTC. Amino acids: CASSASFGSIQYF. The chain combines TRBV6-1 with TRBJ2-4; D unresolved. Germline V gene data show CDR1 as MNHNS and CDR2 as SASEGT. The CDR3 is made up of 13 amino acids. V was shortened by 4 bases and J by 9 bases, with 13 bases between the two germline ends.

This clone has a single count. The chain carries TRBV28 and TRBJ1-2; 8 bases agree with TRBD1. Trimming took 1 base from V and 0 from J; bases not matched to a gene: 1. This CDR3 is 15 amino acids long. In germline, CDR1 is MDHEN, CDR2 SYDVKM. The CDR3 coding sequence is TGTGCCAGCAGTTTATTGACAGGGGCTAACTATGGCTACACCTTC. This encodes CASSLLTGANYGYTF.

This chain joins TRBV6-1 and TRBJ1-4; TRBD1 is a possible D gene (5 bases). The CDR3 totals 13 residues. Per the germline V gene, CDR1 is MNHNS and CDR2 is SASEGT. V gave up 3 bases and J gave up 14 bases, with 16 bases separating them. The CDR3 sequence is CASSEGRTPKLFF. DNA for the CDR3: TGTGCCAGCAGTGAGGGTAGGACACCCAAGCTGTTTTTT.

The chain couples TRBV28 to TRBJ1-1, with a possible D match to TRBD1 (6 bases). The CDR3 is 16 residues long. The germline gives CDR1 MDHEN, CDR2 SYDVKM. V gave up 7 bases and J gave up 8 bases, with 26 bases separating them. CDR3 sequence reads: CASTLVSVASTGEAFF. In DNA form, the CDR3 reads TGTGCCAGCACCCTTGTTTCCGTGGCTTCGACAGGAGAAGCTTTCTTT.

The chain uses TRBV5-6 and TRBJ2-7, with D unresolved. The germline gives CDR1 SGHDT, CDR2 YYEEEE. This CDR3 is built from 14 residues. Trimming cost V 0 bases and J 2 bases, with 9 bases left between them. This chain's CDR3 is CASSLGIVTYEQYF. The CDR3 bases are TGTGCCAGCAGCTTGGGGATAGTAACCTACGAGCAGTACTTC.

The J gene is TRBJ2-1, the V gene TRBV15; 10 bases are shared with TRBD2. V shed 0 bases, J shed 5 bases, and the junction held 7 bases outside the gene matches. Germline V gene data show CDR1 as LNHNV and CDR2 as YYDKDF (reference sequence). This CDR3 has 17 amino acids. In nucleotides, the CDR3 is TGTGCCACCAGCAGAGAAAGAGGGCTAGCGGGGGACAATGAGCAGTTCTTC. Its protein is CATSRERGLAGDNEQFF.

This chain links TRBV5-1 with TRBJ1-2; D perhaps matches TRBD1 (5 bases). Germline-derived CDR1 and CDR2 are SGHRS and YFSETQ. This CDR3 has 13 residues. V was clipped by 0 bases and J by 6 bases, with 9 bases between them. The CDR3 sequence: CASSLEGAHGYTF. CDR3 coding DNA: TGCGCCAGCAGCTTGGAAGGGGCCCATGGCTACACCTTC.

The chain has TRBV7-9 and TRBJ2-5; D is undetermined. The CDR3 consists of 14 residues. V lost 3 bases to trimming and J lost 7 bases, with 15 bases between them. CDR1 is SEHNR, CDR2 FQNEAQ, per germline (reference sequence). CDR3 residues: CASSFFRSRGTQYF. CDR3 nucleotides: TGTGCCAGCAGCTTTTTCCGCAGTCGTGGGACCCAGTACTTC.